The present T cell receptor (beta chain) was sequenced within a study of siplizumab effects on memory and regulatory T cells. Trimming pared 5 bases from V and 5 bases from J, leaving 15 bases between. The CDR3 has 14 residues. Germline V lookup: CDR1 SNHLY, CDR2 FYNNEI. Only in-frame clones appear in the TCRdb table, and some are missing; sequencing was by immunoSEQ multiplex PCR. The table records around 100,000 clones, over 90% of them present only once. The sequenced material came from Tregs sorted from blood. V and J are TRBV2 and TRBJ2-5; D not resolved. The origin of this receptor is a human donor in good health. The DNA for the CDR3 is TGTGCCAGCAGTTTGCGGACGGTGCGGGAGACCCAGTACTTC. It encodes CASSLRTVRETQYF. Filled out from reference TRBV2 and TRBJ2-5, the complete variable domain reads EPEVTQTPSHQVTQMGQEVILRCVPISNHLYFYWYRQILGQKVEFLVSFYNNEISEKSEIFDDQFSVERPDGSNFTLKIRSTKLEDSAMYFCASSLRTVRETQYFGPGTRLLVL.